This record covers a single T cell receptor beta chain. Germline CDR1 reads SEHNR; CDR2 reads FQNEAQ (reference sequence). The CDR3 consists of 17 residues. The junction had 10 bases not matched to a gene; V was cut back by 5 bases and J by 5 bases. Profiled with immunoSEQ multiplex PCR; TCRdb holds only in-frame clones, not every one. The sample carries more than 300,000 clones, roughly 94% recorded once. The source of the sample is a study of shared T cell receptors in the human thymus. Sequencing input: thymocytes. The V and J genes are TRBV7-9 and TRBJ2-5; 14 bases match TRBD2. This receptor was taken from a human donor. The CDR3 protein is CASSPLTSGRAEETQYF. Written as DNA, the CDR3 is TGTGCCAGCAGCCCGCTGACTAGCGGGAGGGCTGAGGAGACCCAGTACTTC.